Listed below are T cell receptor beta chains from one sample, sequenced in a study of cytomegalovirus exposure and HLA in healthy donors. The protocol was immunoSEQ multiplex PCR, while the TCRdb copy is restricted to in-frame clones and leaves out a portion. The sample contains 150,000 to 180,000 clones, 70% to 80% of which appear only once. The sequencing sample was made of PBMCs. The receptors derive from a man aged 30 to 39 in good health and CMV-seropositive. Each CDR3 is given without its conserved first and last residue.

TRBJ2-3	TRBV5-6	ASSQKEGHADTQY
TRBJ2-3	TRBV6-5	ASRPGQGVDTQY
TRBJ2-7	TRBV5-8	ASSPRLTGSYEQY
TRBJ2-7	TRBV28	ASSRTSGRNEQY
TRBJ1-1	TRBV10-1	ASSPGQNTEAF
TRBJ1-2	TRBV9	ASSVDYSLYGYT
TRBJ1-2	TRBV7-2	ASSWRERYGYT
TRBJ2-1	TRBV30	AWGRWGGGVNEQF
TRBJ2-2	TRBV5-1	ASSTGQGRNTGELF
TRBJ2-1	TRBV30	AWSVRSGRYNEQF
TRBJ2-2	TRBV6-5	ASSYRVAGAGELF
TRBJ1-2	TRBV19	ASSIFDRDGYT
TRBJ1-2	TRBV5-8	ASSLRPGGYYGYT
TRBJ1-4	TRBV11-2	ASSLNRVEKLF
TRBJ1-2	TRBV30	ASGEMPT
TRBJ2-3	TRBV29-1	SVAGTSGRTDTQY
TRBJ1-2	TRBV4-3	ASSQEPGNYGYT
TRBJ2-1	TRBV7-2	ASSPNWQGVNEQF
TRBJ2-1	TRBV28	AVPGQGYNEQF
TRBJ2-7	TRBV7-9	ASSIRHPYEQY
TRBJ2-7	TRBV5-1	ASKRESNSYEQY
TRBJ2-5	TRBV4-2	ASSQNTGQTQETQY
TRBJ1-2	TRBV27	ASAGQSNYGYT
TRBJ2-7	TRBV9	ASSAYSGGAGYEQY
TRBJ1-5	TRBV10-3	AISPGGDQPQH
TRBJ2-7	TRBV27	ASNHGTGSYSYEQY